This T cell receptor beta chain was captured by sequencing in a study of blood T cell repertoires in COVID-19. Data came from immunoSEQ multiplex PCR; TCRdb stores just in-frame clones and leaves some out. Found here are tens of thousands of clones, over 80% of them singletons; the top ten hold 25% to 30%. The germline gives CDR1 MNHNY, CDR2 SVGAGI (reference sequence). With 6 bases clipped from V and 1 base from J, the junction kept 5 bases outside the gene matches. The CDR3 is made up of 14 amino acids. The sequence derives from a woman older than 75 with acute or convalescent COVID-19. Sequenced sample: peripheral blood. V is TRBV6-6 and J is TRBJ2-5; 7 bases agree with TRBD2. CDR3 in amino acids: CASRPTSVQETQYF. The CDR3 bases are TGTGCCAGCAGACCCACTAGCGTCCAAGAGACCCAGTACTTC.